This T cell receptor beta chain was captured by sequencing in a study of blood T cell repertoires in COVID-19. The overall study: Some COVID-19 samples were acute and others convalescent; all came from the United States, Italy and Spain. Sample material is recorded as cDNA or gDNA derived from T cells, B-cell-depleted T cells, or PBMCs.

In the original workflow: Amplification of reference gene primers was used by the study to estimate nucleated cell counts. Using immunoSEQ multiplex PCR, the repertoire was profiled, and TCRdb retains in-frame clones only, with some absent. V and J calls and clone size are as listed in that table; D and trimming were resolved from the DNA. The sample carries fewer than 100,000 clones, 87% recorded once. This CDR3 is built from 16 residues. Germline V lookup: CDR1 LNHDA, CDR2 SQIVND (reference sequence). Trimming removed 4 bases from V and 4 bases from J, with 18 bases in between. The genes are TRBV19 and TRBJ2-3; possibly TRBD1 for D (5 bases). This clonotype originated in a woman aged 80 or over with acute or convalescent COVID-19. The material sequenced was peripheral blood. The CDR3 loop reads CASSRQGLRSADTQYF. The CDR3 DNA sequence: TGTGCCAGTAGTAGGCAGGGCCTCCGTTCGGCAGATACGCAGTATTTT. Based on the CDR3 plus reference TRBV19 and TRBJ2-3, the full variable domain is DGGITQSPKYLFRKEGQNVTLSCEQNLNHDAMYWYRQDPGQGLRLIYYSQIVNDFQKGDIAEGYSVSREKKESFPLTVTSAQKNPTAFYLCASSRQGLRSADTQYFGPGTRLTVL.